The T cell receptor (beta chain) described here comes from a study of OX40 agonist ivuxolimab in advanced cancers. Background on the study: Intravenous ivuxolimab at 0.01 to 10 mg/kg was given to patients every 2 weeks. With a range of 23 to 79, age averaged approximately 64 years, and 65% to 90% were male. Two cutaneous melanoma patients and one hepatocellular carcinoma patient, three in all, had partial responses. Study findings and constraints: With doses of 0.1 to 3.0 mg/kg, CD4+ and CD8+ blood T cells had undergone clonal expansion by week 6.

V was clipped by 3 bases and J by 6 bases, with 11 bases between them. The CDR3 length is 13 residues. The germline V gene encodes CDR1 KGHSH and CDR2 LQKENI. About this clone itself: The target antigen is unknown.

Sequencing used immunoSEQ multiplex PCR; TCRdb keeps in-frame clones, though not all of them. Altogether 30,000 to 45,000 clones are present, around two thirds being singletons, with the ten largest covering around a sixth. The clonotype comes from an adult with an advanced solid tumor such as melanoma, head and neck, liver or kidney cancer. Sequences were derived from CD4+ or CD8+ T cells sorted from blood, sampled in a trial of the OX40 agonist ivuxolimab. V usage is TRBV18 and J usage is TRBJ1-1, with D possibly matching TRBD1 (5 bases). CDR3 protein: CASSPLDTSEAFF. Written as DNA, the CDR3 is TGTGCCAGCTCACCCCTGGACACCTCTGAAGCTTTCTTT.